The sequence of this T cell receptor beta chain was determined in a study of OX40 agonist ivuxolimab in advanced cancers. Broader study findings: Certain nonresponding patients likewise had low normalized T-cell clonal expansion. The antigens recognized by the expanded peripheral T cells, that is their antigen specificity, were not determined. Mean expanded clone counts were higher in CD8+ than CD4+ T cells.

At baseline, cycle 4 day 1, and cycle 7 day 1, blood was sampled. In regard to this clone: Its target is unknown.

V was clipped by 5 bases and J by 3 bases; unmatched bases: 9. The CDR3 is 15 residues long. Germline loops: CDR1 LNHNV, CDR2 YYDKDF (reference sequence). The table came from immunoSEQ multiplex PCR; TCRdb's copy has only in-frame clones and leaves some out. This sample has under 85,000 clones, with 85% to 95% found just once. V gene TRBV15 combines with J gene TRBJ1-1; 7 bases fit TRBD1. The clonotype originates from an adult with an advanced solid tumor such as melanoma, head and neck, liver or kidney cancer. Specimen: CD4+ or CD8+ T cells sorted from blood, collected in a trial of the OX40 agonist ivuxolimab. CDR3 DNA: TGTGCCACCAGCGAAGCCGGGACAGACCACACTGAAGCTTTCTTT. It codes for CATSEAGTDHTEAFF.